This T cell receptor (beta chain) comes out of a study of cytomegalovirus exposure and HLA in healthy donors. Findings and limits, study-wide: A later analysis linked about 17,000 TCR beta sequences to HLA alleles at 0.05 false discovery rate. CMV serostatus was the sole immune exposure information available. Rare TCR sequences predominated, though certain public TCRs were found in many donors.

Concerning this clone: Antigen unknown.

The PCR used 60 Vbeta and 13 Jbeta primers. Some clones are missing from TCRdb's copy, which holds only in-frame ones; the method was immunoSEQ multiplex PCR. Among 150,000 to 200,000 clones listed, roughly 83% were seen once. Trimming shortened V by 2 bases and J by 9 bases, and 11 bases separated the two germline ends. The CDR3 covers 14 residues. Germline V gene data show CDR1 as MNHEY and CDR2 as SMNVEV (reference sequence). Sequenced material: PBMCs. The chain combines TRBV27 with TRBJ1-6; a possible D gene is TRBD1 (6 bases). The sequence came from a boy aged 5-17 years in good health and CMV-seronegative. CDR3 residues: CASSLRDTSSPLHF. The CDR3 nucleotides read TGTGCCAGCAGTTTAAGGGACACCTCTTCACCCCTCCACTTT.